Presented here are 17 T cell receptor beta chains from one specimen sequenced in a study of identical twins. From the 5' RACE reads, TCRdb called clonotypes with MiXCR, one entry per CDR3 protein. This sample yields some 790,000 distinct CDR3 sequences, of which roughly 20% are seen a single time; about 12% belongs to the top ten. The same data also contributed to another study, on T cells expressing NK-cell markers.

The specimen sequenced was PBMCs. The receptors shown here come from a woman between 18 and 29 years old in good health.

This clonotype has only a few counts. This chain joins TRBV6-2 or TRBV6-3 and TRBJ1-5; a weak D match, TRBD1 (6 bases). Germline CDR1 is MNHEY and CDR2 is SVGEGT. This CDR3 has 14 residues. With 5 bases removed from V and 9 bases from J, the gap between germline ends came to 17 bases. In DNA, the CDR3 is TGTGCCAGCAGTCTCCCCGTCAGGGGATCGCCCCAGCATTTT. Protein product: CASSLPVRGSPQHF.

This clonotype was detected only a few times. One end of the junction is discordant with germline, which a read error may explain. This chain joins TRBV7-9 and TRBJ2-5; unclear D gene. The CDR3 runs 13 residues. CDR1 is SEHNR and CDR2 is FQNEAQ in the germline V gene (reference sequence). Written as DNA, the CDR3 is TGTGCCAGCAGCAGGATTAGGCAAGGGACCCAGTACTTC. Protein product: CASSRIRQGTQYF.

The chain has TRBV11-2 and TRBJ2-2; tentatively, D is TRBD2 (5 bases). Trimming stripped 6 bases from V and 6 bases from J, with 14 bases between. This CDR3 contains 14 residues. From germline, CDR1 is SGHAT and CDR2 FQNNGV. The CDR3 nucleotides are TGTGCCAGCAGAGACTTGGCGGGTTCCGGGGAGCTGTTTTTT. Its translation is CASRDLAGSGELFF.

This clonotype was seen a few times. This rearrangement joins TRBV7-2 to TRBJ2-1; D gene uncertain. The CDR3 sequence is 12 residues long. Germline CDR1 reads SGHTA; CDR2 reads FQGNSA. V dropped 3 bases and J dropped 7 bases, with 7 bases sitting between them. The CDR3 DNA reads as TGTGCCAGCAGCTTTTTCGCTAATGAGCAGTTCTTC. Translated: CASSFFANEQFF. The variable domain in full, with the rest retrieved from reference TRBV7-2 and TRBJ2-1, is GAGVSQSPSNKVTEKGKDVELRCDPISGHTALYWYRQSLGQGLEFLIYFQGNSAPDKSGLPSDRFSAERTGGSVSTLTIQRTQQEDSAVYLCASSFFANEQFFGPGTRLTVL.

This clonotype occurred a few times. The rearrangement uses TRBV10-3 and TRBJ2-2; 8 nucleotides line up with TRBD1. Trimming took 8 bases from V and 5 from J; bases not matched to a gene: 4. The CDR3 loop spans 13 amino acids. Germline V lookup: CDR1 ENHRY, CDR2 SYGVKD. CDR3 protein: CAIGQGATGELFF. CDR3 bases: TGTGCCATCGGGCAGGGGGCAACCGGGGAGCTGTTTTTT.

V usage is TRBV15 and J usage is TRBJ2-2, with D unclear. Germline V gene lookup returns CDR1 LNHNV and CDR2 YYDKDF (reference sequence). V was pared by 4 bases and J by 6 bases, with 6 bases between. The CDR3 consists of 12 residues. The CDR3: CATSIVPGELFF. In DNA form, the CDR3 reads TGTGCCACCAGCATTGTACCCGGGGAGCTGTTTTTT.

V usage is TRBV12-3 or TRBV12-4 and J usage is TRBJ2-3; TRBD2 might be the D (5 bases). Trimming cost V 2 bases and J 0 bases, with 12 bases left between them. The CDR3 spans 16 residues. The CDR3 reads CASSLTRTWSTDTQYF. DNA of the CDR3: TGTGCCAGCAGTTTAACCCGGACTTGGAGCACAGATACGCAGTATTTT.

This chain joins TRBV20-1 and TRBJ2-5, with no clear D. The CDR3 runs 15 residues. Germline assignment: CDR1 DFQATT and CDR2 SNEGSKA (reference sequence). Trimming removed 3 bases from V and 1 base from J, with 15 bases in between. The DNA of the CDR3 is TGCAGTGCTAGCGGCTATCGAGGTGTCCAAGAGACCCAGTACTTC. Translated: CSASGYRGVQETQYF.

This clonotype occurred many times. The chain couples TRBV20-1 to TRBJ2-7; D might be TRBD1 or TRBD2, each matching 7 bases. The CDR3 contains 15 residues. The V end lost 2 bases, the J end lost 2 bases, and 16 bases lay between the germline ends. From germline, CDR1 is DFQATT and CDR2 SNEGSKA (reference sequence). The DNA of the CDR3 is TGCAGTGCTAGACAGGGGGGAGGGAGCGCCTACGAGCAGTACTTC. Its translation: CSARQGGGSAYEQYF.

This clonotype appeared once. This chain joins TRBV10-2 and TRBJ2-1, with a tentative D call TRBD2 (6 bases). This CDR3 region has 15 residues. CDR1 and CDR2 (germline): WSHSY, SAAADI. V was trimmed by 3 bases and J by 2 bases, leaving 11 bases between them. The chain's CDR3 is CASSDGGGPYNEQFF. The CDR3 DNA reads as TGCGCCAGCAGTGACGGAGGAGGGCCCTACAATGAGCAGTTCTTC.

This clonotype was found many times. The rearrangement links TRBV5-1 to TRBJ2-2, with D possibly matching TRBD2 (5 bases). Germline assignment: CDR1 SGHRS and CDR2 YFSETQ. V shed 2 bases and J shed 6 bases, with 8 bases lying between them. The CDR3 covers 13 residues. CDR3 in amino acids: CASSFWGAGELFF. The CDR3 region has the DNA TGCGCCAGCAGCTTTTGGGGAGCCGGGGAGCTGTTTTTT.

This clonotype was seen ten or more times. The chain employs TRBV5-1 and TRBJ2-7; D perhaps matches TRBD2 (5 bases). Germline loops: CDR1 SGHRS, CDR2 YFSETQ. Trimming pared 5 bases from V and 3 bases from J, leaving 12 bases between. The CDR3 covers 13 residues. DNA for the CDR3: TGCGCCAGCAGTCAGGCGGGCTACTACGAGCAGTACTTC. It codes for CASSQAGYYEQYF.

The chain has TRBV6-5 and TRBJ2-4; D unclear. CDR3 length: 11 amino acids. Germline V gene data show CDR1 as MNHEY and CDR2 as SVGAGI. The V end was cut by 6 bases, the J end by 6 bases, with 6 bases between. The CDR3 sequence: CASSYGNIQYF. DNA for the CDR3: TGTGCCAGCAGCTACGGAAACATTCAGTACTTC.

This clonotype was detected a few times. The CDR3 DNA sequence: TGTGCCAGCAGCTTAGTCCGTGGCGGCAGCTCCTACGAGCAGTACTTC. It is translated as CASSLVRGGSSYEQYF. V usage is TRBV7-2 and J usage is TRBJ2-7; D is unresolved. This CDR3 is 16 amino acids long. V gave up 1 base and J gave up 0 bases, with 13 bases separating them. Germline values: CDR1 SGHTA, CDR2 FQGNSA.

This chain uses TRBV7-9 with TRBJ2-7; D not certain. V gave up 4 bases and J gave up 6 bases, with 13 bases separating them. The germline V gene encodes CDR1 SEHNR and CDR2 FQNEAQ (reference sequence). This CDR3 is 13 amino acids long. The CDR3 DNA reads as TGTGCCAGCAGCTACGACGGCGAACTCGAGCAGTACTTC. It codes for CASSYDGELEQYF.

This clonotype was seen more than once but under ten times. CDR3 nucleotide sequence: TGTGCCATCAGCGCTCAGGGGACTGAAGCTTTCTTT. This gives the protein CAISAQGTEAFF. V and J are TRBV10-3 and TRBJ1-1, with D possibly matching TRBD1 (6 bases). Trimming stripped 6 bases from V and 5 bases from J, with 10 bases between. Looked up from germline, CDR1 is ENHRY and CDR2 is SYGVKD. The CDR3 extends over 12 amino acids.

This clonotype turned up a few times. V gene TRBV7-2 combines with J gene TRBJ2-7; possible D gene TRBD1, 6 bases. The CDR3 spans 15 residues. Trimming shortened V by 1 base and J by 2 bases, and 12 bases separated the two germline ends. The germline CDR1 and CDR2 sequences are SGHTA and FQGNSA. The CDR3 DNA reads TGTGCCAGCAGCTTAGTTACAGGGAATACCTACGAGCAGTACTTC. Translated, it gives CASSLVTGNTYEQYF.